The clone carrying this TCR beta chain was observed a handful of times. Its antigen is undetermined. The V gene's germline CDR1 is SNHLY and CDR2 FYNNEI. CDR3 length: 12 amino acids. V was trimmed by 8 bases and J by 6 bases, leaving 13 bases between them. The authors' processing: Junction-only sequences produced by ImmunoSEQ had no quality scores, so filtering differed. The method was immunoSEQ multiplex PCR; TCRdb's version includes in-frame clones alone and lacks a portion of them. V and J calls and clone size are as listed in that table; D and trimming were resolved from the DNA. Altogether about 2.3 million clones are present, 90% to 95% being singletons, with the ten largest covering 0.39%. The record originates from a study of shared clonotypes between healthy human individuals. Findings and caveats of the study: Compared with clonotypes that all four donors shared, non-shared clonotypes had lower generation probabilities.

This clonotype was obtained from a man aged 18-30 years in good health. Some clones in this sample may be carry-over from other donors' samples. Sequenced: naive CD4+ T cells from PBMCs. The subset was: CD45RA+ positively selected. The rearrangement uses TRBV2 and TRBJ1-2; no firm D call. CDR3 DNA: TGTGCCAGCGGGCCGGCGGGAGATGGCTACACCTTC. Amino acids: CASGPAGDGYTF.